The 31 T cell receptor beta chains given below trace back to one sample, sequenced in a study of blood T cell repertoires in COVID-19 (dated by TCRdb to the early 2020s). The library came from the immunoSEQ multiplex PCR assay. In TCRdb, the immuneACCESS table is reduced to in-frame sequences with V and J assigned. These tables do not hold every clone; where another copy was compared, an unresolved V gene accounts for under half, and the others remain unexplained. Within this sample are a few hundred thousand clones, with roughly 85% of them counted one time only. The leading ten clones occupy over 1.5% of the sample. Sequencing was carried out using PBMCs or T cells enriched from blood (not recorded which). The receptors derive from a woman between 50 and 59 years old who had recovered from COVID-19.

This clone was found once. The chain couples TRBV21-1 to TRBJ2-7; the DNA was not used to check the table's D call, TRBD1. TRBV21-1 is annotated as a pseudogene. The length of the CDR3 is 15 residues. The CDR3 sequence: CASRIGQGISYEQYF. As DNA, the CDR3 is TGTGCCAGCAGAATCGGACAGGGAATTTCGTACGAGCAGTACTTC.

The chain carries TRBV28 and TRBJ2-1; 13 bases align to TRBD2. The germline V gene has CDR1 MDHEN and CDR2 SYDVKM. V dropped 6 bases and J dropped 9; count of bases not matched to a gene: 8. The CDR3 is 15 amino acids. CDR3 sequence: CASRRTSGRNAEQFF. In nucleotides, the CDR3 is TGTGCCAGCAGAAGGACTAGCGGGAGAAATGCTGAGCAGTTCTTC.

This clone was observed a single time. The V call is TRBV28, the J call TRBJ2-7; TRBD2 matches at 8 bases. The CDR3 has 12 residues. Germline V gene lookup returns CDR1 MDHEN and CDR2 SYDVKM. J gave up 0 bases and V 11 bases, and 3 bases lay outside the gene matches. CDR3 sequence: CASSGSSYEQYF. In DNA form, the CDR3 reads TGTGCCTCTAGCGGGTCCTCCTACGAGCAGTACTTC.

This chain connects TRBV19 to TRBJ1-4; D is possibly TRBD1 (5 bases). This CDR3 spans 14 amino acids. Germline assignment: CDR1 LNHDA and CDR2 SQIVND (reference sequence). Trimming took off 7 bases at V and 3 bases at J, with 12 bases between the two ends. CDR3 sequence reads: CASNFGRANEKLFF. Here the CDR3 DNA reads TGTGCCAGTAACTTCGGCAGGGCTAATGAAAAACTGTTTTTT.

This clone was found once. The chain carries TRBV7-3 and TRBJ1-1; tentative D call: TRBD1 (5 bases). V shed 0 bases and J shed 3 bases, with 11 bases lying between them. This CDR3 is 15 amino acids long. Germline-derived CDR1 and CDR2 are SGHTA and FQGTGA. The CDR3, as DNA: TGTGCCAGCAGCTTAACGCCAGGGAGGCACACTGAAGCTTTCTTT. Residues: CASSLTPGRHTEAFF. Filled out from reference TRBV7-3 and TRBJ1-1, the complete variable domain reads GAGVSQTPSNKVTEKGKYVELRCDPISGHTALYWYRQSLGQGPEFLIYFQGTGAADDSGLPNDRFFAVRPEGSVSTLKIQRTERGDSAVYLCASSLTPGRHTEAFFGQGTRLTVV.

The CDR3 region has the DNA TGTGCCAGCAGCTTGGTGCCAGGGGGAGGATTAGAGACCCAGTACTTC. This translates into CASSLVPGGGLETQYF. The rearrangement joins TRBV5-5 to TRBJ2-5, with a possible D match to TRBD1 (7 bases). With 0 bases removed from V and 4 bases from J, the gap between germline ends came to 16 bases. Germline loops: CDR1 SGHKS, CDR2 YYEKEE (reference sequence). There are 16 residues in the CDR3.

The rearrangement joins TRBV23-1 to TRBJ2-2; 14 bases fit TRBD2. TRBV23-1 is flagged as an ORF with uncertain function. CDR3 length: 17 residues. V shed 0 bases, J shed 6 bases, and the junction held 3 bases outside the gene matches. The CDR3 loop reads CASSQSGLAGVAGELFF. The CDR3 region has the DNA TGCGCCAGCAGTCAATCGGGACTAGCGGGAGTGGCCGGGGAGCTGTTTTTT.

The J gene is TRBJ2-7, the V gene TRBV6-5; 9 positions match TRBD2. The CDR3 loop spans 15 amino acids. Germline V gene lookup returns CDR1 MNHEY and CDR2 SVGAGI. V dropped 7 bases and J dropped 3; count of bases not matched to a gene: 10. CDR3 bases: TGTGCCAGCACCGTTGTTGCGGGAGGGCACTACGAGCAGTACTTC. Protein sequence: CASTVVAGGHYEQYF.

The chain carries TRBV3-1 (or the pseudogene TRBV3-2) and TRBJ2-7; D call uncertain. Germline V gives CDR1 LGHDT, CDR2 YNNKEL (reference sequence). The CDR3 consists of 14 residues. Trimming stripped 0 bases from V and 4 bases from J, with 10 bases between. CDR3 bases: TGTGCCAGCAGCCAAGATAGATTACTGTACGAGCAGTACTTC. Translation: CASSQDRLLYEQYF.

V gene TRBV21-1 combines with J gene TRBJ2-7; the DNA was not used to check the table's D call, TRBD1. TRBV21-1 is tagged as a pseudogene. The CDR3 has 13 residues. The CDR3 loop is CASMPGTGVEQYF. DNA for the CDR3: TGTGCCAGCATGCCCGGGACAGGGGTCGAGCAGTACTTC.

CDR3 in amino acids: CASTLTSGRAREQFF. Written as DNA, the CDR3 is TGTGCCAGCACTTTGACTAGCGGGAGGGCCAGGGAGCAGTTCTTC. V usage is TRBV2 and J usage is TRBJ2-1; the match to TRBD2 covers 14 bases. Trimming took 7 bases from V and 10 from J; bases not matched to a gene: 9. Germline CDR1 and CDR2: SNHLY and FYNNEI. This CDR3 region has 15 residues. The full variable domain, its missing parts supplied by reference TRBV2 and TRBJ2-1, is EPEVTQTPSHQVTQMGQEVILRCVPISNHLYFYWYRQILGQKVEFLVSFYNNEISEKSEIFDDQFSVERPDGSNFTLKIRSTKLEDSAMYFCASTLTSGRAREQFFGPGTRLTVL.

The rearrangement links TRBV7-9 to TRBJ2-3; TRBD2 agrees at 10 bases. V dropped 0 bases and J dropped 4; count of bases not matched to a gene: 7. The CDR3 covers 17 residues. Germline V CDR1 and CDR2: SEHNR, FQNEAQ (reference sequence). The CDR3 sequence: CASSLAHLAGEADTQYF. CDR3 DNA: TGTGCCAGCAGCTTAGCGCATCTAGCGGGAGAGGCAGATACGCAGTATTTT.

The rearrangement links TRBV5-1 to TRBJ1-1; 8 bases match TRBD1. The CDR3 runs to 14 residues. Germline values: CDR1 SGHRS, CDR2 YFSETQ. The junction had 8 bases not matched to a gene; V was cut back by 4 bases and J by 6 bases. The CDR3 region is CASSPSTGVSEAFF. The CDR3 DNA follows: TGCGCCAGCAGCCCTTCGACAGGGGTGTCTGAAGCTTTCTTT.

V usage is TRBV5-6 and J usage is TRBJ1-2; D remains ambiguous. The V and J ends lost 3 bases and 4 bases respectively, with 16 bases between them. The germline V gene has CDR1 SGHDT and CDR2 YYEEEE. The CDR3 extends over 15 amino acids. The chain's CDR3 is CASSWERSLSYGYTF. CDR3 DNA: TGTGCCAGCAGCTGGGAGAGGAGCCTATCCTATGGCTACACCTTC.

The chain uses TRBV28 and TRBJ2-7, with D perhaps TRBD2 (6 bases). Germline loops: CDR1 MDHEN, CDR2 SYDVKM. Trimming shortened V by 2 bases and J by 1 base, and 18 bases separated the two germline ends. This CDR3 comprises 17 residues. The CDR3 loop reads CASSLGAGSAGSYEQYF. CDR3 coding DNA: TGTGCCAGCAGTTTAGGCGCGGGGAGTGCGGGGTCCTACGAGCAGTACTTC.

Only one count was recorded for this clone. The rearrangement links TRBV28 to TRBJ1-4; 8 bases are a match to TRBD1. Trimming took 3 bases from V and 7 from J; bases not matched to a gene: 7. Germline-derived CDR1 and CDR2 are MDHEN and SYDVKM. The length of the CDR3 is 15 residues. The CDR3 DNA sequence: TGTGCCAGCAGTTTGGGACAGGCGGCTGGTGAAAAACTGTTTTTT. This sequence encodes CASSLGQAAGEKLFF.

The CDR3 loop is CASSSLAGDNEQFF. In nucleotides, the CDR3 is TGTGCCAGCAGCTCCCTAGCGGGTGACAATGAGCAGTTCTTC. The rearrangement links TRBV7-8 to TRBJ2-1; TRBD2 aligns across 8 bases. Unmatched junction bases numbered 4, after V lost 4 bases and J lost 5 bases. This CDR3 spans 14 amino acids. Germline assignment: CDR1 SGHVS and CDR2 FQNEAQ.

The chain employs TRBV18 and TRBJ2-5; D possibly corresponds to TRBD1 (6 bases). Trimming pared 8 bases from V and 0 bases from J, leaving 13 bases between. Germline CDR1 is KGHSH and CDR2 is LQKENI. This CDR3 is 14 amino acids long. CDR3 in DNA: TGTGCCAGCCTACTAGGGACAAACCAAGAGACCCAGTACTTC. It yields the protein CASLLGTNQETQYF.

This rearrangement joins TRBV27 to TRBJ2-2, with TRBD2 matching 8 bases. V lost 6 bases to trimming and J lost 6 bases; unmatched junction nucleotides: 9. This CDR3 is built from 15 residues. Germline V gene lookup returns CDR1 MNHEY and CDR2 SMNVEV (reference sequence). The CDR3 region is CASSPRTSSPGELFF. DNA for the CDR3: TGTGCCAGCAGCCCGAGGACTAGCAGTCCCGGGGAGCTGTTTTTT.

This chain connects TRBV14 to TRBJ2-1, with 7 bases identical to TRBD1. Germline CDR1 and CDR2: SGHDN and FVKESK. This CDR3 is 15 amino acids long. V gave up 4 bases and J gave up 3 bases; unmatched junction bases: 6. In nucleotides, the CDR3 is TGTGCCAGCAGCCTCAGACAGGGAAACTACAATGAGCAGTTCTTC. Amino acid sequence: CASSLRQGNYNEQFF.

This clone was detected only a few times. The J gene is TRBJ1-6, the V gene TRBV30; TRBD1 matches at 8 bases. The J segment lost 0 bases and the V segment lost 4 bases, leaving 8 bases of the junction unmatched. CDR1 and CDR2 (germline): GTSNPN, SVGIG (reference sequence). CDR3 length: 17 amino acids. The CDR3: CAWTRDRTYSYNSPLHF. Written as DNA, the CDR3 is TGTGCCTGGACGCGGGACAGGACCTACTCCTATAATTCACCCCTCCACTTT. Full variable domain (missing parts from reference TRBV30 and TRBJ1-6): SQTIHQWPATLVQPVGSPLSLECTVEGTSNPNLYWYRQAAGRGLQLLFYSVGIGQISSEVPQNLSASRPQDRQFILSSKKLLLSDSGFYLCAWTRDRTYSYNSPLHFGNGTRLTVT.

In DNA form, the CDR3 reads TGTGCCAGCAGCCCTTTAAGGGGAGAGACCCAGTACTTC. Translating gives CASSPLRGETQYF. The V call is TRBV27, the J call TRBJ2-5; tentative D call: TRBD1 (5 bases). V shed 6 bases and J shed 4 bases, with 12 bases lying between them. The CDR3 consists of 13 residues. Germline lookup yields CDR1 MNHEY and CDR2 SMNVEV (reference sequence).

This chain connects TRBV6-5 to TRBJ1-5; possibly TRBD1 for D (6 bases). Germline assignment: CDR1 MNHEY and CDR2 SVGAGI. CDR3 length equals 14 residues. Trimming removed 6 bases at V and 6 bases at J, with 15 bases between. Written as DNA, the CDR3 is TGTGCCAGCAGAATCGGGGGGCAGGGTCAGCCCCAGCATTTT. Translating gives CASRIGGQGQPQHF.

V is TRBV2 and J is TRBJ2-7; 11 bases fit TRBD1. The V gene's germline CDR1 is SNHLY and CDR2 FYNNEI. V shed 3 bases and J 6 bases; nucleotides not matched to a gene: 4. The CDR3 totals 14 residues. The CDR3 region has the DNA TGTGCCAGCAGTGAGACCGGGACAGGGGGCGAGCAGTACTTC. Its protein is CASSETGTGGEQYF.

V is TRBV27 and J is TRBJ2-7; 8 bases agree with TRBD2. V shed 3 bases and J 6 bases; nucleotides not matched to a gene: 7. This CDR3 has 14 residues. Germline V gene lookup returns CDR1 MNHEY and CDR2 SMNVEV (reference sequence). CDR3 DNA: TGTGCCAGCAGTTTTAGGGGGACTAGGGGCGAGCAGTACTTC. Encoded protein: CASSFRGTRGEQYF.

This clone was found once. V gene TRBV27 combines with J gene TRBJ1-2; D unresolved. Between the trimmed V and J ends, which lost 8 bases and 0 bases, there was a span of 10 bases. This CDR3 has 13 residues. From germline, CDR1 is MNHEY and CDR2 SMNVEV (reference sequence). The CDR3 nucleotides read TGTGCCAGCGGTATAGTGCCTAACTATGGCTACACCTTC. Translation: CASGIVPNYGYTF.

The V gene is TRBV7-3, the J gene TRBJ2-7, with 8 nucleotides matching TRBD2. The CDR3 totals 13 residues. CDR1 and CDR2 from the germline V gene are SGHTA and FQGTGA. V lost 5 bases and J lost 3; bases outside the gene matches: 3. CDR3 DNA sequence: TGTGCCAGCAGCCCCCGGGGGGGCTACGAGCAGTACTTC. Its translation: CASSPRGGYEQYF.

The CDR3 DNA follows: TGTGCCAGCAGTTCGAGCAGGGGCGTCAATACGGGGAACATTCAGTACTTC. It is translated as CASSSSRGVNTGNIQYF. This sequence joins TRBV28 and TRBJ2-4, with D possibly being TRBD1 (6 bases). V was pared by 4 bases and J by 7 bases, with 23 bases between. The germline CDR1 and CDR2 sequences are MDHEN and SYDVKM. The CDR3 contains 17 residues.

The chain recombines TRBV28 with TRBJ2-7, with D maybe TRBD2 (5 bases). Trimming left V 8 bases short and J 5 bases short, with 19 bases between. The CDR3 spans 14 residues. Looked up from germline, CDR1 is MDHEN and CDR2 is SYDVKM. The CDR3 bases are TGTGCCAGCCGTACGACACTAGGAGCCCACGAGCAGTACTTC. It translates to CASRTTLGAHEQYF. Full variable domain (rest looked up from reference TRBV28 and TRBJ2-7): DVKVTQSSRYLVKRTGEKVFLECVQDMDHENMFWYRQDPGLGLRLIYFSYDVKMKEKGDIPEGYSVSREKKERFSLILESASTNQTSMYLCASRTTLGAHEQYFGPGTRLTVT.

The genes are TRBV21-1 and TRBJ2-1; TRBD2, the table's D call, was not compared with the DNA. TRBV21-1 constitutes a pseudogene. This CDR3 comprises 14 residues. CDR3 sequence reads: CASSGRGSGYEQFF. In DNA form, the CDR3 reads TGTGCCAGCAGCGGCCGTGGATCGGGGTATGAGCAGTTCTTC.

The gene calls are TRBV7-2 and TRBJ1-4; D is perhaps TRBD1 (6 bases). V was clipped by 5 bases and J by 7 bases, with 14 bases between them. The CDR3 spans 14 residues. Germline V gives CDR1 SGHTA, CDR2 FQGNSA. In nucleotides, the CDR3 is TGTGCCAGCAGCCTCAGGGGAGGGAGTGAAAAACTGTTTTTT. Its translation: CASSLRGGSEKLFF.